Sequencing of this T cell receptor beta chain was carried out in a study of cytomegalovirus exposure and HLA in healthy donors. In the study overall: Researchers found that roughly 81% of almost 400 genotyped donors fell within the Caucasian-associated ancestry cluster. Whole-study findings and limits: Highly shared sequence variants in one cluster were likely a sequencing artifact. Earlier findings revealed that most TCR beta V segments proved productive either about 87% or about 30% of the time.

PCR was performed using 60 Vbeta and 13 Jbeta primers. Profiled with immunoSEQ multiplex PCR; TCRdb holds only in-frame clones, not every one. This sample has about 93,000 clones, with over 75% found just once. Losses at the gene ends were 3 bases for V and 4 bases for J; bases not matched to a gene: 7. This CDR3 spans 15 amino acids. Per the germline V gene, CDR1 is SQVTM and CDR2 is ANQGSEA. Regarding this clone: Its antigen is unidentified.

The sample was PBMCs. V gene TRBV29-1 combines with J gene TRBJ1-4, with 8 bases lining up with TRBD1. This clonotype originated in a man between 25 and 39 years old in good health and CMV-seronegative. The CDR3 protein is CSVEPGTGYNEKLFF. DNA of the CDR3: TGCAGCGTTGAGCCCGGGACAGGCTATAATGAAAAACTGTTTTTT.